Listed below are T cell receptor beta chains from one sample, sequenced in a study of identical twins. TCRdb reprocessed the 5' RACE reads via MiXCR and lists one record per CDR3 protein. The sample records about 470,000 distinct CDR3 sequences, 20% to 25% being singletons. These data were also filed under a second study, of T cells expressing NK-cell markers.

Material: CD4+ T cells sorted from blood. These receptors were obtained from a woman younger than 30 in good health. The CDR3 runs from the conserved cysteine through the conserved F or W. Fields, in order: clone size, D gene, V gene, J gene, CDR3 DNA, CDR3 protein. D genes are given only for firm matches. Only some rows state a clone size, as once, few, many or a class for expanded clones.

>many|.|TRBV12-3/TRBV12-4|TRBJ1-3
TGTGCCAGCAGTTTCAACAGGGCGGGAAACACCATATATTTT
CASSFNRAGNTIYF
>few|.|TRBV20-1|TRBJ1-2
TGCAGTGCTAGTAATGGGGGCAACCATGGCTACACCTTC
CSASNGGNHGYTF
>few|.|TRBV24-1|TRBJ2-7
TGTGCCACCAGTGATCCGGCGGGGCCAATCCCCTACGAGCAGTACTTC
CATSDPAGPIPYEQYF
>.|TRBD2|TRBV4-2|TRBJ2-7
TGTGCCAGCAGCCAAGAACTAGCGGGGGGGTTTTACGAGCAGTACTTC
CASSQELAGGFYEQYF
>.|TRBD2|TRBV2|TRBJ2-1
TGTGCCAGCAGAACCGGGACTAGCGGGAGGGTTGATGAGCAGTTCTTC
CASRTGTSGRVDEQFF
>.|.|TRBV6-5|TRBJ1-5
TGTGCCAGCAGTTACTCGATTAATCAGCCCCAGCATTTT
CASSYSINQPQHF
>.|TRBD2|TRBV19|TRBJ2-1
TGTGCCAGTAGTATAAAGCGGGACTACAATGAGCAGTTCTTC
CASSIKRDYNEQFF
>few|TRBD1|TRBV6-1|TRBJ1-2
TGTGCCAGCACCGGGACAGGGGGAATATCCGGCTACACCTTC
CASTGTGGISGYTF
>many|TRBD2|TRBV7-2|TRBJ2-1
TGTGCCAGCAGTCTAGGGACTAGCTCCTACAATGAGCAGTTCTTC
CASSLGTSSYNEQFF
>few|.|TRBV5-1|TRBJ2-7
TGCGCCAGCAGCTCCCGGGTAGCTACCTACGAGCAGTACTTC
CASSSRVATYEQYF
>.|TRBD2|TRBV15|TRBJ2-7
TGTGCCACCAGCAGAGAGACTAGCGGGTGGTGGGAGCAGTACTTC
CATSRETSGWWEQYF
>.|TRBD1|TRBV4-2|TRBJ2-3
TGTGCCAGCAGCCAAGCCGGACAGGGGCCAGATACGCAGTATTTT
CASSQAGQGPDTQYF
>.|TRBD1|TRBV2|TRBJ2-7
TGTGCCAGCAGACAGGGGGCGCAGATCAGGGAGCAGTACTTC
CASRQGAQIREQYF
>.|TRBD2|TRBV7-8|TRBJ2-1
TGTGCCAGCAGCTTAAACAGTGGCGCTAGCGGACTCAATGAGCAGTTCTTC
CASSLNSGASGLNEQFF
>few|.|TRBV20-1|TRBJ2-1
TGCACGGCGGCCACCTACAATGAGCAGTTCTTC
CTAATYNEQFF
>.|TRBD1|TRBV11-2|TRBJ1-1
TGTGCCAGCAGCTTTACCACAGGGGCGAACACTGAAGCTTTCTTT
CASSFTTGANTEAFF
>few|.|TRBV2|TRBJ1-3
TGTGCCAGCAGCGAAACAGGGACGCCTGGAAACACCATATATTTT
CASSETGTPGNTIYF
>few|TRBD2|TRBV5-1|TRBJ2-1
TGCGCCAGCAGCCTACAGACTAGCGGAGACTACAATGAGCAGTTCTTC
CASSLQTSGDYNEQFF
>many|TRBD1|TRBV5-1|TRBJ1-4
TGCGCCAGCAGCTTGGACAGGGGGGCCTCAATGGGTGAAAAACTGTTTTTT
CASSLDRGASMGEKLFF
>.|.|TRBV12-5|TRBJ2-3
TGTGCTAGTGGCCGGAGATATGAGTTCACAGATACGCAGTATTTT
CASGRRYEFTDTQYF
>.|.|TRBV5-1|TRBJ2-2
TGCGCCAGCAGCTTAGAAGGGAACGGGGAGCTGTTTTTT
CASSLEGNGELFF
>few|.|TRBV5-1|TRBJ2-6
TGCGCCAGCAGCTTGGATGGTGGGGCCAACGTCCTGACTTTC
CASSLDGGANVLTF
>once|TRBD2|TRBV5-1|TRBJ2-3
TGCGCCAGCAGTCCGGGACTAGCGGGAGGGCGGTCAGATACGCAGTATTTT
CASSPGLAGGRSDTQYF
>.|.|TRBV20-1|TRBJ2-2
TGCAGTGCTAGAGACGTAGCCGGGGAGCTGTTTTTT
CSARDVAGELFF
>.|TRBD1|TRBV6-2/TRBV6-3|TRBJ1-6
TGTGCCAGCAGTCACGACAGGGTAGATTCACCCCTCCACTTT
CASSHDRVDSPLHF
>few|.|TRBV20-1|TRBJ1-1
TGCAGTGCTAGAGATCCAGTTGGGGGAAACACTGAAGCTTTCTTT
CSARDPVGGNTEAFF
>.|TRBD1|TRBV11-2|TRBJ2-2
TGTGCCAGCAGCTCCCGACAGGGACGGGGCGGGGAGCTGTTTTTT
CASSSRQGRGGELFF
>.|.|TRBV5-5|TRBJ2-1
TGTGCCAGCAGCACCCTCCTAGGGGTGGACAATGAGCAGTTCTTC
CASSTLLGVDNEQFF
>.|.|TRBV5-1|TRBJ2-2
TGCGCCAGCAGCGAAACTAGGGGGGACACCGGGGAGCTGTTTTTT
CASSETRGDTGELFF